Presented here are 14 T cell receptor beta chains from one specimen sequenced in a study of regulatory and conventional T cells in RAG deficiency. Profiled with immunoSEQ multiplex PCR; TCRdb holds only in-frame clones, not every one. The sample yields some 21,000 clones, approximately 93% seen once. The sorted conventional CD4+ T cells were CD25-low and CD127-high, with genomic DNA sequenced. This same sample was also part of a study on regulatory T cells. This second study notes: The PCR used 52 TRBV and 13 TRBJ primers.

The specimen was CD4+ T cells sorted from blood. These TCRs come from a human donor in good health.

The rearrangement uses TRBV28 and TRBJ2-4, with D perhaps TRBD2 (6 bases). The CDR3 has 15 residues. Trimming removed 4 bases at V and 3 bases at J, with 13 bases between. From germline, CDR1 is MDHEN and CDR2 SYDVKM. CDR3: CASSSHGGIKNIQYF. CDR3 DNA: TGTGCCAGCAGTTCACATGGGGGGATCAAAAACATTCAGTACTTC.

The genes are TRBV19 and TRBJ1-1; D is unresolved. The germline V gene has CDR1 LNHDA and CDR2 SQIVND (reference sequence). The CDR3 has 14 residues. Trimming shortened V by 4 bases and J by 1 base, and 10 bases separated the two germline ends. The CDR3 DNA is TGTGCCAGTAGTAATCGGTGGACGAACACTGAAGCTTTCTTT. Its protein product is CASSNRWTNTEAFF.

This rearrangement joins TRBV5-1 to TRBJ1-2; TRBD1 aligns across 7 bases. Germline V gene sequence: CDR1 SGHRS, CDR2 YFSETQ. The CDR3 is made up of 15 amino acids. V lost 7 bases, J lost 5 bases, and 14 bases stayed unmatched. The CDR3 DNA is TGCGCCAGCCAGACATCCTGGGACAGCCTATATGGCTACACCTTC. Its protein product is CASQTSWDSLYGYTF. The full variable domain, in which reference TRBV5-1 and TRBJ1-2 provide the parts outside the CDR3, is KAGVTQTPRYLIKTRGQQVTLSCSPISGHRSVSWYQQTPGQGLQFLFEYFSETQRNKGNFPGRFSGRQFSNSRSEMNVSTLELGDSALYLCASQTSWDSLYGYTFGSGTRLTVV.

This chain uses TRBV29-1 with TRBJ2-7, with D possibly matching TRBD1 (5 bases). Germline V gives CDR1 SQVTM, CDR2 ANQGSEA. V was pared by 4 bases and J by 3 bases, with 7 bases between. The CDR3 has 11 residues. Here the CDR3 DNA reads TGCAGCGTTGTGGGGCTCTACGAGCAGTACTTC. It codes for CSVVGLYEQYF.

CDR3 sequence: CASRDRGEATEAFF. The CDR3 nucleotides are TGTGCCAGCAGAGACAGGGGAGAGGCGACCGAAGCTTTCTTT. The V and J genes are TRBV6-6 and TRBJ1-1; TRBD1 agrees at 8 bases. After removal of 6 bases from V and 8 bases from J, the junction contained 11 bases not matched to a gene. The germline gives CDR1 MNHNY, CDR2 SVGAGI (reference sequence). This CDR3 is 14 amino acids long.

This chain joins TRBV6-6 and TRBJ2-7, with 9 bases fitting TRBD1. Germline CDR1 reads MNHNY; CDR2 reads SVGAGI (reference sequence). The CDR3 is 14 amino acids. Trimming removed 6 bases from V and 5 bases from J; junction bases left unmatched: 8. The CDR3 loop reads CASSRGQGSNEQYF. DNA of the CDR3: TGTGCCAGCAGCCGGGGACAGGGTTCCAACGAGCAGTACTTC.

This chain joins TRBV4-1 and TRBJ2-7; D might be TRBD1 (6 bases). Per germline, CDR1 MGHRA and CDR2 YSYEKL. Trimming removed 0 bases from V and 2 bases from J, with 11 bases in between. The CDR3 has 15 residues. CDR3 in amino acids: CASSQDLRGTYEQYF. CDR3 bases: TGCGCCAGCAGCCAAGATCTCAGGGGAACCTACGAGCAGTACTTC.

This clone was detected only a few times. The V call is TRBV7-9, the J call TRBJ1-2, with a tentative D call TRBD1 (5 bases). Germline V CDR1 and CDR2: SEHNR, FQNEAQ (reference sequence). Trimming removed 0 bases from V and 4 bases from J, with 9 bases in between. The CDR3 runs to 14 residues. The CDR3 reads CASSLASGFYGYTF. CDR3 nucleotides: TGTGCCAGCAGCTTAGCGTCAGGGTTCTATGGCTACACCTTC.

This sequence joins TRBV7-3 and TRBJ2-2; D unclear. Germline assignment: CDR1 SGHTA and CDR2 FQGTGA. The CDR3 consists of 14 residues. Trimming pared 3 bases from V and 5 bases from J, leaving 10 bases between. The CDR3 reads CASSLLGSTGELFF. DNA of the CDR3: TGTGCCAGCAGCTTGCTGGGTTCGACCGGGGAGCTGTTTTTT. The whole variable domain, remainder taken from reference TRBV7-3 and TRBJ2-2, is GAGVSQTPSNKVTEKGKYVELRCDPISGHTALYWYRQSLGQGPEFLIYFQGTGAADDSGLPNDRFFAVRPEGSVSTLKIQRTERGDSAVYLCASSLLGSTGELFFGEGSRLTVL.

V is TRBV4-1 and J is TRBJ2-5; D is perhaps TRBD1 (6 bases). The CDR3 consists of 15 residues. Germline assignment: CDR1 MGHRA and CDR2 YSYEKL. V was clipped by 3 bases and J by 6 bases, with 17 bases between them. The CDR3 reads CASSQTARGVKTQYF. The CDR3 DNA is TGCGCCAGCAGCCAGACGGCCAGGGGCGTAAAGACCCAGTACTTC.

The chain combines TRBV30 with TRBJ1-1; weak D call: TRBD1 (5 bases). The CDR3 has 13 amino acids. CDR1 and CDR2 from the germline V gene are GTSNPN and SVGIG (reference sequence). The V end lost 0 bases, the J end lost 10 bases, and 15 bases lay between the germline ends. As DNA, the CDR3 is TGTGCCTGGAGTGTACAAGGGGATACAGGAGCTTTCTTT. Translating gives CAWSVQGDTGAFF.

The chain recombines TRBV10-1 with TRBJ2-7; D could derive from TRBD1 or TRBD2 (6 bases each). CDR3 length: 14 amino acids. Germline CDR1 WNHNN, CDR2 SYGVQD (reference sequence). The ends were cut back, 0 bases at V and 6 bases at J, with 12 bases in the middle. CDR3 sequence: CASSESVGGGEQYF. The CDR3 DNA sequence: TGCGCCAGCAGTGAGTCAGTCGGGGGCGGCGAGCAGTACTTC.

This clone was observed a single time. The genes are TRBV6-5 and TRBJ2-5; 13 positions match TRBD2. V shed 3 bases and J 2 bases; nucleotides not matched to a gene: 3. The CDR3 totals 16 residues. Germline V CDR1 and CDR2: MNHEY, SVGAGI. CDR3 DNA: TGTGCCAGCAGTTATCCGACTAGCGGGGGGCAAGAGACCCAGTACTTC. Encoded protein: CASSYPTSGGQETQYF.

The chain employs TRBV5-1 and TRBJ2-5; 11 bases line up with TRBD1. The CDR3 is made up of 16 amino acids. Germline V gene data show CDR1 as SGHRS and CDR2 as YFSETQ. J lost 2 bases, V lost 3 bases, and 6 bases had no gene match. CDR3 nucleotides: TGCGCCAGCAGCTACTCCGGGACAGGGGGGCAAGAGACCCAGTACTTC. Amino acids: CASSYSGTGGQETQYF. The full variable domain, its missing parts supplied by reference TRBV5-1 and TRBJ2-5, is KAGVTQTPRYLIKTRGQQVTLSCSPISGHRSVSWYQQTPGQGLQFLFEYFSETQRNKGNFPGRFSGRQFSNSRSEMNVSTLELGDSALYLCASSYSGTGGQETQYFGPGTRLLVL.